This T cell receptor (beta chain) is drawn from a study of OX40 agonist ivuxolimab in advanced cancers. At the level of the study: All patients had ivuxolimab intravenously every 2 weeks at 0.01 to 10 mg/kg. Regarding the study as a whole: Clonal expansion by week 6 occurred in CD4+ and CD8+ blood T cells (at 0.1 to 3.0 mg/kg). Expansion of clones was among the lowest in partial responders at 0.1-3.0 mg/kg.

Exclusion applied to patients with autoimmune disease history or systemic immunosuppression. Worth noting for this clone: Its antigen is unidentified.

TCRdb's table, derived via immunoSEQ multiplex PCR, lists solely in-frame clones and lacks some. The sample contains 45,000 to 65,000 clones, 85% to 95% of which appear only once. The sample here was CD4+ or CD8+ T cells sorted from blood, taken in a trial of the OX40 agonist ivuxolimab. The clonotype was recovered from an adult with an advanced solid tumor such as melanoma, head and neck, liver or kidney cancer.

CDR3 DNA: TGTGCCAGTATGGTAGTAGCGGGCTCCTACAATGAGCAGTTCTTC. It codes for CASMVVAGSYNEQFF. The rearrangement uses TRBV19 and TRBJ2-1; TRBD2 matches at 7 bases. Losses at the gene ends were 7 bases for V and 0 bases for J; bases not matched to a gene: 6. From germline, CDR1 is LNHDA and CDR2 SQIVND (reference sequence). This CDR3 has 15 residues.